The rows below give T cell receptor beta chains drawn from one sample of a study of vaccination effects on CD4 cells after COVID-19. The antigens of these receptors remain unknown. Sequenced by immunoSEQ multiplex PCR; TCRdb stores in-frame clones only, minus some. The sample has tens of thousands of clones; roughly 80% are singletons. Sequencing used CD4+ T cells from PBMCs cultured with HCoV-OC43 spike peptides, obtained after COVID-19 vaccination. These receptors were taken from a human donor who received a COVID-19 vaccine. Both conserved end residues are trimmed from each CDR3.

>TRBJ1-2|TRBV25-1
ASSVTSNYGYT
>TRBJ2-1|TRBV5-1
ASSLDPGTNNEQF
>TRBJ1-4|TRBV30
AWSVLGGEKLF
>TRBJ1-5|TRBV6-1
ASSGGTPYSNQPQH
>TRBJ2-2|TRBV5-1
ASSLGPNTGELF
>TRBJ2-4|TRBV28
ASSLGGIAKNIQY
>TRBJ2-5|TRBV6-5
ASTWAEETQY
>TRBJ2-5|TRBV5-1
ASSGSTISVETQY
>TRBJ2-1|TRBV4-1
ASSRYDGNEQF
>TRBJ2-4|TRBV19
ASSIGTDTKNIQY
>TRBJ2-1|TRBV24-1
ATSVGGSYNEQF
>TRBJ2-5|TRBV5-1
ASSLGLQETQY
>TRBJ1-4|TRBV6-1
ASSEYGRTNEKLF
>TRBJ2-2|TRBV10-3
AISLQGPNTGELF
>TRBJ1-2|TRBV27
ASSWDRGFGYGYT
>TRBJ2-1|TRBV29-1
SVGGLAGGRNEQF